A single sample is the source of the 28 T cell receptor beta chains below, sequenced in a study of shared clonotypes between healthy human individuals (dated by TCRdb to between 2020 and 2021). Library generation was performed with the immunoSEQ multiplex PCR assay. The immuneACCESS repertoire file appears here via TCRdb, limited to in-frame rearrangements. These files lack a portion of the clones; in checked studies, under half of the deficit traces to unresolved V genes, and the cause of the others is not known. The table for this sample lists roughly 810,000 clones; about 97% of them were counted only once. About 0.25% of the sample goes to the ten largest clones. CD8 naive samples consisted of CD45RO-negative cells that were positively selected for CCR7, yielding a CD45RA+CCR7+ population without TemRA cells. The specimen sequenced was naive CD8+ T cells sorted from blood. The cell subset or site label of this sample denotes: CD45RA+CCR7+. The receptors were sampled from a young man in good health.

The rearrangement uses TRBV6-6 and TRBJ2-7; D call uncertain. Germline CDR1 reads MNHNY; CDR2 reads SVGAGI (reference sequence). The CDR3 is 12 residues long. Trimming left V 3 bases short and J 3 bases short, with 6 bases between. CDR3 protein: CASSYPNYEQYF. In DNA form, the CDR3 reads TGTGCCAGCAGTTATCCCAACTACGAGCAGTACTTC.

The J gene is TRBJ2-1, the V gene TRBV7-6; no definite D call. V dropped 4 bases and J dropped 6 bases, with 7 bases sitting between them. This CDR3 spans 12 amino acids. CDR1 and CDR2 from the germline V gene are SGHVS and FNYEAQ. The CDR3 DNA is TGTGCCAGCAGCTCCCAGTCCAATGAGCAGTTCTTC. Translation: CASSSQSNEQFF.

The rearrangement uses TRBV4-3 and TRBJ1-1; TRBD1 matches 8 bases. Trimming at V came to 2 bases and at J to 4 bases, leaving 9 bases not matched to a gene. Germline CDR1 and CDR2: LGHNA and YSLEER. CDR3 length: 16 residues. DNA of the CDR3: TGCGCCAGCAGCCAATACCTCTGGACAGGGATCACTGAAGCTTTCTTT. Amino acid sequence: CASSQYLWTGITEAFF.

This chain joins TRBV11-2 and TRBJ2-5, with D possibly matching TRBD2 (5 bases). V lost 2 bases and J lost 5, with 9 bases in between. CDR3 size: 13 residues. Germline assignment: CDR1 SGHAT and CDR2 FQNNGV. CDR3 residues: CASSLFRGETQYF. DNA for the CDR3: TGTGCCAGCAGCTTATTCCGAGGGGAGACCCAGTACTTC.

V is TRBV14 and J is TRBJ2-7; 8 positions agree with TRBD2. Germline CDR1 is SGHDN and CDR2 is FVKESK. This CDR3 spans 14 amino acids. With V trimmed by 5 bases and J by 2 bases, 5 bases remained unmatched. This CDR3 reads CASSVSSGPYEQYF. In DNA form, the CDR3 reads TGTGCCAGCAGCGTATCTAGCGGGCCCTACGAGCAGTACTTC.

CDR3 nucleotides: TGTGCCAGCAGCTTGCGGATGCCCGGAATGGCTAATGAAAAACTGTTTTTT. Amino acids: CASSLRMPGMANEKLFF. This rearrangement joins TRBV5-4 to TRBJ1-4; unclear D gene. In germline, CDR1 is SGHNT, CDR2 YYREEE (reference sequence). V was cut by 1 base and J by 3 bases, with 16 bases left in between. The CDR3 runs to 17 residues.

This rearrangement joins TRBV7-9 to TRBJ2-3; D might be TRBD2 (6 bases). This CDR3 is 15 amino acids long. Germline V lookup: CDR1 SEHNR, CDR2 FQNEAQ (reference sequence). Trimming cost V 5 bases and J 8 bases, with 20 bases left between them. As DNA, the CDR3 is TGTGCCAGCAGCCAGACGACTAGACAAGGTCGTACGCAGTATTTT. Its translation: CASSQTTRQGRTQYF. Filled out from reference TRBV7-9 and TRBJ2-3, the complete variable domain reads DTGVSQNPRHKITKRGQNVTFRCDPISEHNRLYWYRQTLGQGPEFLTYFQNEAQLEKSRLLSDRFSAERPKGSFSTLEIQRTEQGDSAMYLCASSQTTRQGRTQYFGPGTRLTVL.

The gene calls are TRBV29-1 and TRBJ2-5, with unresolved D. Per the germline V gene, CDR1 is SQVTM and CDR2 is ANQGSEA. The CDR3 totals 15 residues. Trimming took 5 bases from V and 1 from J, leaving 17 bases between them. CDR3 residues: CSVSAGLGFQETQYF. CDR3 sequence (DNA): TGCAGCGTTTCGGCCGGATTAGGGTTCCAAGAGACCCAGTACTTC.

This rearrangement joins TRBV30 to TRBJ2-2; D unresolved. The CDR3 spans 14 residues. CDR1 is GTSNPN and CDR2 is SVGIG in the germline V gene (reference sequence). Between the trimmed V and J ends, which lost 2 bases and 0 bases, there was a span of 7 bases. The CDR3 DNA reads TGTGCCTGGAGTCCAGGCACGAACACCGGGGAGCTGTTTTTT. It encodes CAWSPGTNTGELFF.

The chain is built from TRBV5-5 and TRBJ1-1; 8 nucleotides line up with TRBD1. The V and J ends lost 2 bases and 4 bases, in that order; junction bases with no gene match: 4. The germline CDR1 and CDR2 sequences are SGHKS and YYEKEE (reference sequence). CDR3 length equals 14 residues. The DNA for the CDR3 is TGTGCCAGCAGCTTCGGACAGGGAGGCACTGAAGCTTTCTTT. Protein: CASSFGQGGTEAFF.

In this sample, this clone turned up once. Additional DNA sequences in this sample encode the identical CDR3. The chain joins TRBV27 to TRBJ1-1; D unresolved. CDR3 length equals 13 residues. In germline, CDR1 is MNHEY, CDR2 SMNVEV (reference sequence). Trimming took off 3 bases at V and 1 base at J, with 6 bases between the two ends. In nucleotides, the CDR3 is TGTGCCAGCAGTTTGGGAACGAACACTGAAGCTTTCTTT. Its translation: CASSLGTNTEAFF.

CDR3 amino acids: CASRGTSLGYEQYF. CDR3 DNA sequence: TGTGCCAGCAGAGGGACTAGTCTGGGCTACGAGCAGTACTTC. The V gene is TRBV27, the J gene TRBJ2-7, with 8 positions matching TRBD2. Per the germline V gene, CDR1 is MNHEY and CDR2 is SMNVEV (reference sequence). V lost 6 bases, J lost 3 bases, and 7 bases stayed unmatched. The CDR3 extends over 14 amino acids.

The chain has TRBV11-3 and TRBJ2-3; D remains unclear. Trimming cost V 0 bases and J 2 bases, with 3 bases left between them. Germline lookup yields CDR1 SGHNT and CDR2 YENEEA. There are 13 residues in the CDR3. The CDR3 sequence: CASSLEPTDTQYF. DNA for the CDR3: TGTGCCAGCAGCTTAGAACCCACAGATACGCAGTATTTT.

The chain recombines TRBV2 with TRBJ2-1; 11 bases are a match to TRBD1. V shed 5 bases, J shed 6 bases, and the junction held 6 bases outside the gene matches. The CDR3 loop spans 15 amino acids. CDR1 and CDR2 (germline): SNHLY, FYNNEI. Here the CDR3 DNA reads TGTGCCAGCAGTCGATGGACAGGGGGCCCCAATGAGCAGTTCTTC. This translates into CASSRWTGGPNEQFF.

The chain uses TRBV2 and TRBJ2-1; a weak D match, TRBD2 (6 bases). CDR1 is SNHLY, CDR2 FYNNEI, per germline. The CDR3 has 12 amino acids. V dropped 8 bases and J dropped 8 bases, with 13 bases sitting between them. CDR3 amino acids: CASSRTNHEQFF. CDR3 DNA: TGTGCCAGCTCCCGGACTAATCATGAGCAGTTCTTC.

The gene calls are TRBV7-8 and TRBJ2-7; D unresolved. Germline assignment: CDR1 SGHVS and CDR2 FQNEAQ. The CDR3 is 15 amino acids. V was pared by 5 bases and J by 0 bases, with 14 bases between. The CDR3 region is CASSPTVPSSYEQYF. The CDR3 nucleotides read TGTGCCAGCAGCCCCACGGTACCAAGCTCCTACGAGCAGTACTTC. Full variable domain (missing parts from reference TRBV7-8 and TRBJ2-7): GAGVSQSPRYKVAKRGQDVALRCDPISGHVSLFWYQQALGQGPEFLTYFQNEAQLDKSGLPSDRFFAERPEGSVSTLKIQRTQQEDSAVYLCASSPTVPSSYEQYFGPGTRLTVT.

The chain combines TRBV5-1 with TRBJ2-1; no clear D. Trimming removed 0 bases at V and 1 base at J, with 8 bases between. Germline V gene lookup returns CDR1 SGHRS and CDR2 YFSETQ. The CDR3 consists of 15 residues. The CDR3 loop reads CASSLGDVSYNEQFF. CDR3 sequence (DNA): TGCGCCAGCAGCTTGGGGGATGTTTCCTACAATGAGCAGTTCTTC.

The V and J genes are TRBV11-3 and TRBJ2-1, with 16 bases fitting TRBD2. This CDR3 comprises 18 residues. Germline-derived CDR1 and CDR2 are SGHNT and YENEEA. The V gene end was trimmed by 5 bases and the J gene end by 4 bases; junction bases not matched to a gene: 8. CDR3 nucleotides: TGTGCCAGCAGCCTCGGGACTAGCGGGAGGGGGTTATACAATGAGCAGTTCTTC. Translation gives CASSLGTSGRGLYNEQFF.

The chain uses TRBV28 and TRBJ2-2; tentatively, D is TRBD1 (7 bases). The CDR3 is made up of 13 amino acids. The V gene's germline CDR1 is MDHEN and CDR2 SYDVKM. Trimming took 8 bases from V and 12 from J, leaving 19 bases between them. The CDR3 loop reads CASLPRGEMKLFF. For the CDR3, the DNA is TGTGCCAGCCTTCCCAGGGGGGAGATGAAGCTGTTTTTT.

The rearrangement uses TRBV29-1 and TRBJ1-2, with D unresolved. V lost 4 bases and J lost 5, with 11 bases in between. Germline V lookup: CDR1 SQVTM, CDR2 ANQGSEA. This CDR3 has 12 residues. CDR3 residues: CSVVVNPYGYTF. CDR3 bases: TGCAGCGTTGTTGTAAACCCATATGGCTACACCTTC.

The CDR3 spells CSVNLGGARITGELFF. For the CDR3, the DNA is TGCAGCGTTAACTTAGGGGGCGCGAGAATAACCGGGGAGCTGTTTTTT. This chain joins TRBV29-1 and TRBJ2-2; 7 bases line up with TRBD1. With 5 bases clipped from V and 5 bases from J, the junction kept 14 bases outside the gene matches. The germline V gene has CDR1 SQVTM and CDR2 ANQGSEA. The CDR3 has 16 residues.

The chain uses TRBV7-7 and TRBJ2-5; the D gene is possibly TRBD1 (6 bases). CDR3 length equals 15 residues. V gave up 5 bases and J gave up 5 bases, with 18 bases separating them. CDR1 is SSHAT and CDR2 is FNYEAQ in the germline V gene (reference sequence). The CDR3 DNA reads as TGTGCCAGCAGCCCGCGGCCTGGACAGCAGGAGACCCAGTACTTC. Translation gives CASSPRPGQQETQYF.

The chain has TRBV1 and TRBJ2-1; the table's D gene call, TRBD2, was not cross checked with the DNA. TRBV1 is tagged as a pseudogene. The CDR3 is 17 amino acids. The CDR3 protein is CTSSQDPASGFLNEQFF. The CDR3 coding sequence is TGCACCAGCAGCCAAGACCCGGCGAGCGGGTTTTTGAATGAGCAGTTCTTC.

This clone was seen a single time. The chain links TRBV2 to TRBJ2-3; the match to TRBD2 covers 9 bases. The V gene's germline CDR1 is SNHLY and CDR2 FYNNEI. The CDR3 extends over 14 amino acids. With 8 bases clipped from V and 0 bases from J, the junction kept 3 bases outside the gene matches. CDR3 region: CASFSGSSTDTQYF. CDR3 nucleotide sequence: TGTGCCAGCTTTAGCGGGAGTAGCACAGATACGCAGTATTTT.

The DNA for the CDR3 is TGTGCCAGTACCGCGAGGACAGTCATGAACACTGAAGCTTTCTTT. Translation: CASTARTVMNTEAFF. The chain recombines TRBV19 with TRBJ1-1; the D gene is possibly TRBD1 (6 bases). This CDR3 comprises 15 residues. Trimming took off 7 bases at V and 0 bases at J, with 15 bases between the two ends. Germline V gene lookup returns CDR1 LNHDA and CDR2 SQIVND (reference sequence).

The chain employs TRBV11-2 and TRBJ1-1, with 7 bases lining up with TRBD1. After removal of 1 base from V and 3 bases from J, the junction contained 2 bases not matched to a gene. Looked up from germline, CDR1 is SGHAT and CDR2 is FQNNGV. The CDR3 runs to 14 residues. The CDR3 bases are TGTGCCAGCAGCTTAGGGGACAGCTACACTGAAGCTTTCTTT. Translated, it gives CASSLGDSYTEAFF.

V gene TRBV6-5 combines with J gene TRBJ2-7, with TRBD2 identical over 8 bases. This CDR3 has 16 residues. From germline, CDR1 is MNHEY and CDR2 SVGAGI. The V gene end was trimmed by 6 bases and the J gene end by 0 bases; junction bases not matched to a gene: 10. CDR3 sequence (DNA): TGTGCCAGCAGGTACGGGGGGGGCGGAATCTCCTACGAGCAGTACTTC. It codes for CASRYGGGGISYEQYF.

The chain joins TRBV7-8 to TRBJ2-5; possible D gene TRBD1, 6 bases. Germline V gene lookup returns CDR1 SGHVS and CDR2 FQNEAQ. This CDR3 contains 15 residues. V lost 1 base to trimming and J lost 3 bases, with 12 bases between them. The CDR3 DNA is TGTGCCAGCAGCTTAGTTAGGACAGCCGAAGAGACCCAGTACTTC. It specifies CASSLVRTAEETQYF. Combining the CDR3 with reference TRBV7-8 and TRBJ2-5 gives the whole variable domain GAGVSQSPRYKVAKRGQDVALRCDPISGHVSLFWYQQALGQGPEFLTYFQNEAQLDKSGLPSDRFFAERPEGSVSTLKIQRTQQEDSAVYLCASSLVRTAEETQYFGPGTRLLVL.